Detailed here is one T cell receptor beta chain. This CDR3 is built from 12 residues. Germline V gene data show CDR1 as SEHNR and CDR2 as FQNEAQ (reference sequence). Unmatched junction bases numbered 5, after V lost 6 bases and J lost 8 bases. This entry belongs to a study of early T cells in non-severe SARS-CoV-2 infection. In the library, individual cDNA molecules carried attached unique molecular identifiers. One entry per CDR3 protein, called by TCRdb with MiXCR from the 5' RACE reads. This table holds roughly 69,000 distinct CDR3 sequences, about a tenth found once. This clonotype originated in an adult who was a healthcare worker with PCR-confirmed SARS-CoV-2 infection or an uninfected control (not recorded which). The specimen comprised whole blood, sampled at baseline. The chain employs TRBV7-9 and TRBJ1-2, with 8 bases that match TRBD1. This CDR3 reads CASRRQGRGYTF. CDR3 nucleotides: TGTGCCAGCAGGAGACAGGGGAGAGGCTACACCTTC.